The TCR beta chain under discussion was sequenced for a study of regulatory T cells in long-lasting Graves disease. This clonotype was seen repeatedly, ten times or more. Its antigen remains unknown. General study results and limits: Sample size, which was small, may have reduced accuracy. When disease was persistent, TRBV28, TRBJ1-2 and TRBJ2-5 were the favored segments.

The sample's time point: newly diagnosed GD, antithyroid drugs for less than 3 months. PBMC-derived RNA was used for the TCR library. The authors built TCR beta libraries using iRepertoire HTBI primers and Arm-PCR of CDR3 regions. TCRdb fed the multiplex PCR reads into MiXCR, producing one record per CDR3 protein. The sample includes about 470,000 distinct CDR3 sequences, under 15% seen only once; the top ten take approximately 16%. The length of the CDR3 is 13 residues. Looked up from germline, CDR1 is SGHVS and CDR2 is FQNEAQ. V shed 6 bases and J shed 3 bases, with 12 bases lying between them. The same data also contributed to another study, on T cells in Graves' hyperthyroidism and ophthalmopathy. This second study notes: The hyperthyroidism patients had all been newly diagnosed, and their disease duration was under 2 months. Their ages ranged from 18 to 65 years. Researchers barred patients who had uncontrolled infection, other autoimmune disease, pregnancy or lactation.

This sequence joins TRBV7-8 and TRBJ2-7, with a tentative D call TRBD2 (6 bases). The TCR was taken from a young woman with Graves disease. The specimen comprised peripheral blood mononuclear cells (PBMCs), sampled at new diagnosis, from a patient treated with antithyroid drugs. CDR3 in DNA: TGTGCCAGCAGATTGGGGACTTTCTACGAGCAGTACTTC. Translating it yields CASRLGTFYEQYF.